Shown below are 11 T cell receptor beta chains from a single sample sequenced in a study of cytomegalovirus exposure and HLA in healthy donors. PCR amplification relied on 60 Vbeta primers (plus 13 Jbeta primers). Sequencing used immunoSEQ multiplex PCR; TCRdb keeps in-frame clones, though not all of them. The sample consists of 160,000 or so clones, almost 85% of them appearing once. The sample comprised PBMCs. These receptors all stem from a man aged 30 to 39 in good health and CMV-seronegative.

CDR3 amino acids: CASSLGGLAEPYEQYF. The DNA of the CDR3 is TGTGCCAGCAGCTTGGGGGGACTAGCGGAGCCCTACGAGCAGTACTTC. The chain joins TRBV5-4 to TRBJ2-7; 11 positions match TRBD2. V lost 0 bases, J lost 2 bases, and 4 bases stayed unmatched. This CDR3 contains 16 residues. Germline loops: CDR1 SGHNT, CDR2 YYREEE (reference sequence).

CDR3 loop: CAWSVGNRGHLGYGYTF. The CDR3 nucleotides are TGTGCCTGGAGTGTAGGAAACAGGGGGCATTTGGGATATGGCTACACCTTC. The chain recombines TRBV30 with TRBJ1-2, with 9 bases that match TRBD1. Trimming took 0 bases from V and 5 from J; bases not matched to a gene: 13. The CDR3 covers 17 residues. Germline V lookup: CDR1 GTSNPN, CDR2 SVGIG (reference sequence).

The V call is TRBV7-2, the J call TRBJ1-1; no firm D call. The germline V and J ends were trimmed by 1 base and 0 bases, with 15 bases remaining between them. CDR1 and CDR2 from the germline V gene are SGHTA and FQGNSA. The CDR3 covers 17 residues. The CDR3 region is CASSLGFPIGVNTEAFF. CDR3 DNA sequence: TGTGCCAGCAGCTTAGGGTTCCCAATCGGGGTGAACACTGAAGCTTTCTTT.

DNA for the CDR3: TGTGCCAGCAGCCGGGACAATTACAATGAGCAGTTCTTC. Amino acid sequence: CASSRDNYNEQFF. The chain is built from TRBV7-3 and TRBJ2-1; the D gene is possibly TRBD1 (6 bases). The V gene lost 5 bases and the J gene lost 4 bases, with 9 bases spanning the gap. In germline, CDR1 is SGHTA, CDR2 FQGTGA. This CDR3 has 13 residues.

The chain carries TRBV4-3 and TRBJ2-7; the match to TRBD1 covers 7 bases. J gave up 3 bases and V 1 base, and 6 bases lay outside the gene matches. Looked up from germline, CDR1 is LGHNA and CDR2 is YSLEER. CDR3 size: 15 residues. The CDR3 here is CASSQGYRGIYEQYF. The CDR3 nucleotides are TGCGCCAGCAGCCAAGGGTACAGGGGAATCTACGAGCAGTACTTC.

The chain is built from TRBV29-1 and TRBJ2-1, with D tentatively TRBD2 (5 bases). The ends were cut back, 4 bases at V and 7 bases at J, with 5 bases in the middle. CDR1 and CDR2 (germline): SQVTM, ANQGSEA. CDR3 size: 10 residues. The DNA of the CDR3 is TGCAGCGTTGGAGGGAATGAGCAGTTCTTC. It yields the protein CSVGGNEQFF.

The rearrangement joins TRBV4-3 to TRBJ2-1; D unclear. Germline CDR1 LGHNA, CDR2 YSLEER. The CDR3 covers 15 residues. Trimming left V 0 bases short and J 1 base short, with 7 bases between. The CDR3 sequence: CASSQDNFSYNEQFF. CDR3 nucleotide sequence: TGCGCCAGCAGCCAAGATAATTTTTCCTACAATGAGCAGTTCTTC.

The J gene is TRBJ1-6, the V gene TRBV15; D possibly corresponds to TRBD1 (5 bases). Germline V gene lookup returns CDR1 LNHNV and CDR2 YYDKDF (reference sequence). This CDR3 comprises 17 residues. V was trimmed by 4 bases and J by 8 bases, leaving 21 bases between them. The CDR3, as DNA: TGTGCCACCAGCATCGAACGATTCGGGGGTCCGCATTCACCCCTCCACTTT. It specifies CATSIERFGGPHSPLHF.

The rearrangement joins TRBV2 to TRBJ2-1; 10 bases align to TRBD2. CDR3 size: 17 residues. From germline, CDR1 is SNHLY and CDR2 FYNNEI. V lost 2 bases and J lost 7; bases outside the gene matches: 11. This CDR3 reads CASSEPLAGDLRNEQFF. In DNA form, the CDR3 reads TGTGCCAGCAGTGAACCCCTAGCGGGAGACCTGAGAAATGAGCAGTTCTTC.

DNA for the CDR3: TGTGCCAGCAGTTCCCATGGACAGGGCGAGCAGTACTTC. This translates into CASSSHGQGEQYF. The rearrangement joins TRBV6-6 to TRBJ2-7; 8 bases agree with TRBD1. Trimming at V came to 4 bases and at J to 6 bases, leaving 5 bases not matched to a gene. CDR3 length: 13 amino acids. Germline CDR1 is MNHNY and CDR2 is SVGAGI (reference sequence).

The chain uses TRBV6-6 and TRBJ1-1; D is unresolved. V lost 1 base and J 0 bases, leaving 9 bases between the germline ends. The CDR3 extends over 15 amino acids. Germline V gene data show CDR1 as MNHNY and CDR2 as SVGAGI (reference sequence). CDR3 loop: CASSYYTQMNTEAFF. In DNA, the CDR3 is TGTGCCAGCAGTTACTACACCCAAATGAACACTGAAGCTTTCTTT.